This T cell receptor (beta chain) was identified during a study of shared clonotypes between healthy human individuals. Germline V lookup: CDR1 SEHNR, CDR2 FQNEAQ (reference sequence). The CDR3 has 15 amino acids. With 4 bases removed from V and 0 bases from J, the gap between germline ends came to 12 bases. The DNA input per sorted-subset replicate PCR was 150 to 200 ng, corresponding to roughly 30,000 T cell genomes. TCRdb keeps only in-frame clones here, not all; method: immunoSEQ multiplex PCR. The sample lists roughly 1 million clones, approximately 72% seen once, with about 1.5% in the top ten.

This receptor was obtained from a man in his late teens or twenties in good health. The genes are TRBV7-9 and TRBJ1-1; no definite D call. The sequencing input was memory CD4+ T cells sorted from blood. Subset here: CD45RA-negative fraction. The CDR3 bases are TGTGCCAGCAGCTCAACAAAGCCAATGAACACTGAAGCTTTCTTT. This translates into CASSSTKPMNTEAFF.